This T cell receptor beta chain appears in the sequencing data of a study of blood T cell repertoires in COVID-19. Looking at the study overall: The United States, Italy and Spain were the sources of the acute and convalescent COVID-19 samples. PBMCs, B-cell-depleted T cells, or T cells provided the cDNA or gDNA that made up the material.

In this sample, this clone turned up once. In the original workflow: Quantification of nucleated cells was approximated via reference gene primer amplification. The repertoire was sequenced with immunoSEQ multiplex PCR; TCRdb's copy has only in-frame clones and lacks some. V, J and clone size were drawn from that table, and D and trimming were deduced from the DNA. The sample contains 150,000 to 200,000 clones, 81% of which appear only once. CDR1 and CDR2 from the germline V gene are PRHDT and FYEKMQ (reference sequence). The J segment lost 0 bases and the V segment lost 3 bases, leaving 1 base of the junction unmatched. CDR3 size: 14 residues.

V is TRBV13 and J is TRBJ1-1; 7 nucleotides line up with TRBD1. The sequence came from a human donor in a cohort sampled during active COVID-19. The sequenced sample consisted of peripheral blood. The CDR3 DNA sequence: TGTGCCAGCAGCTTGGGACAGATGAACACTGAAGCTTTCTTT. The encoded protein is CASSLGQMNTEAFF.